One and the same sample provided the 29 T cell receptor beta chains below, sequenced in a study of Ad26.COV2.S vaccination and SARS-CoV-2 variants. Assay: immunoSEQ multiplex PCR; the TCRdb copy retains only in-frame clones and omits some. The sample records hundreds of thousands of clones, about 92% being singletons. The sample was peripheral blood, taken after recovery from COVID-19. The receptors were sampled from a human donor who had recovered from COVID-19.

The CDR3 sequence: CASSSTRLSPEAFF. In DNA form, the CDR3 reads TGTGCCAGTAGTTCCACCCGTCTGAGCCCTGAAGCTTTCTTT. The genes are TRBV19 and TRBJ1-1; D call uncertain. This CDR3 comprises 14 residues. The ends were cut back, 5 bases at V and 6 bases at J, with 16 bases in the middle. CDR1 and CDR2 from the germline V gene are LNHDA and SQIVND (reference sequence).

This chain links TRBV6-5 with TRBJ1-1; D gene unclear. CDR3 length: 15 residues. Germline loops: CDR1 MNHEY, CDR2 SVGAGI. V was clipped by 5 bases and J by 7 bases, with 20 bases between them. CDR3 coding DNA: TGTGCCAGCAGTCGCACTTGGTCCCAGGTGATTGAAGCTTTCTTT. As protein: CASSRTWSQVIEAFF.

The gene calls are TRBV3-1 (or the pseudogene TRBV3-2) and TRBJ2-7; 7 positions match TRBD1. CDR1 and CDR2 (germline): LGHDT, YNNKEL (reference sequence). The CDR3 covers 14 residues. Trimming at V came to 3 bases and at J to 6 bases, leaving 8 bases not matched to a gene. In DNA form, the CDR3 reads TGTGCCAGCAGCCATAGACAGGGAAGGAGCGAGCAGTACTTC. This codes for CASSHRQGRSEQYF.

The chain combines TRBV4-1 with TRBJ2-2; 12 bases fit TRBD2. The V and J ends lost 3 bases and 5 bases, in that order; junction bases with no gene match: 10. CDR1 is MGHRA and CDR2 is YSYEKL in the germline V gene. The CDR3 loop spans 18 amino acids. The CDR3 bases are TGCGCCAGCAGCCACAAGGCTAGCGGGGGGGTTGAGACCGGGGAGCTGTTTTTT. This translates into CASSHKASGGVETGELFF.

This chain links TRBV5-1 with TRBJ2-1; D gene ambiguous. The CDR3 extends over 14 amino acids. V lost 4 bases and J lost 3, with 11 bases in between. Germline V lookup: CDR1 SGHRS, CDR2 YFSETQ. CDR3 protein: CASSESHGYNEQFF. CDR3 nucleotide sequence: TGCGCCAGCAGCGAATCCCATGGCTACAATGAGCAGTTCTTC.

This rearrangement joins TRBV5-1 to TRBJ2-7; no reliable D call. CDR1 is SGHRS, CDR2 YFSETQ, per germline. V gave up 0 bases and J gave up 2 bases, with 9 bases separating them. This CDR3 region has 14 residues. The CDR3 DNA follows: TGCGCCAGCAGCTTGGATAAGTATGCCTACGAGCAGTACTTC. Its protein product is CASSLDKYAYEQYF.

This clone was observed a single time. The chain uses TRBV6-5 and TRBJ2-7; 8 nucleotides align to TRBD1. The CDR3 runs 15 residues. Trimming removed 6 bases from V and 6 bases from J; junction bases left unmatched: 13. Germline CDR1 is MNHEY and CDR2 is SVGAGI. CDR3 in DNA: TGTGCCAGCAGCCCGGGCGGACAGGGTCTATTCGAGCAGTACTTC. This gives the protein CASSPGGQGLFEQYF.

Concerning this clone: The sample carries other DNA sequences with the same CDR3. The rearrangement links TRBV3-1 (or the pseudogene TRBV3-2) to TRBJ2-7, with D hard to call. The CDR3 has 12 amino acids. Germline CDR1 is LGHDT and CDR2 is YNNKEL (reference sequence). The V and J ends lost 1 base and 4 bases respectively, with 5 bases between them. CDR3: CASSQGRYEQYF. CDR3 DNA sequence: TGTGCCAGCAGCCAAGGGCGGTACGAGCAGTACTTC.

V gene TRBV5-6 combines with J gene TRBJ1-1; D is undetermined. V was shortened by 3 bases and J by 6 bases, with 18 bases between the two germline ends. Germline values: CDR1 SGHDT, CDR2 YYEEEE. There are 15 residues in the CDR3. CDR3 sequence reads: CASSYPGRLGPEAFF. The CDR3 region has the DNA TGTGCCAGCAGCTACCCCGGGAGGCTTGGGCCTGAAGCTTTCTTT. The complete variable domain, with remaining parts taken from reference TRBV5-6 and TRBJ1-1, reads DAGVTQSPTHLIKTRGQQVTLRCSPKSGHDTVSWYQQALGQGPQFIFQYYEEEERQRGNFPDRFSGHQFPNYSSELNVNALLLGDSALYLCASSYPGRLGPEAFFGQGTRLTVV.

The rearrangement links TRBV20-1 to TRBJ1-3; D is unclear. V lost 3 bases and J lost 4, with 7 bases in between. The CDR3 runs 12 residues. Germline CDR1 and CDR2: DFQATT and SNEGSKA (reference sequence). The CDR3 DNA sequence: TGCAGTGCTAGTCCGGGGGGAAACACCATATATTTT. Protein product: CSASPGGNTIYF.

The chain carries TRBV19 and TRBJ1-5; D uncertain. Trimming pared 5 bases from V and 0 bases from J, leaving 11 bases between. Germline CDR1 LNHDA, CDR2 SQIVND (reference sequence). The CDR3 spans 15 residues. CDR3 loop: CASSDSLYSNQPQHF. The CDR3 DNA sequence: TGTGCCAGTAGTGATTCGTTGTATAGCAATCAGCCCCAGCATTTT.

This clone showed up just once. This chain links TRBV7-9 with TRBJ1-2; no firm D call. Germline CDR1 SEHNR, CDR2 FQNEAQ (reference sequence). Trimming removed 3 bases from V and 8 bases from J, with 10 bases in between. The CDR3 consists of 12 residues. The CDR3 sequence is CASSFETGGYTF. CDR3 DNA: TGTGCCAGCAGCTTCGAGACTGGCGGCTACACCTTC.

About this clone itself: This sample also contains other DNA sequences that code for the same CDR3. The gene calls are TRBV6-6 and TRBJ1-1, with D uncertain. V was clipped by 5 bases and J by 5 bases, with 6 bases between them. This CDR3 region has 11 residues. CDR1 and CDR2 (germline): MNHNY, SVGAGI (reference sequence). CDR3 nucleotides: TGTGCCAGCAGTCCAAGGACTGAAGCTTTCTTT. As protein: CASSPRTEAFF.

This clone was detected only once. J is TRBJ1-2 and V is TRBV6-4; 11 bases match TRBD1. The CDR3 sequence is 15 residues long. V was pared by 5 bases and J by 4 bases, with 6 bases of the junction left unmatched. Germline CDR1 is MRHNA and CDR2 is SNTAGT. CDR3 sequence: CASSRTGGEGYGYTF. Written as DNA, the CDR3 is TGTGCCAGCAGTAGGACAGGGGGCGAAGGCTATGGCTACACCTTC.

This clone is a singleton in its sample. V usage is TRBV5-1 and J usage is TRBJ1-2; possibly TRBD1 for D (6 bases). Germline V gene lookup returns CDR1 SGHRS and CDR2 YFSETQ. This CDR3 comprises 15 residues. Trimming took off 3 bases at V and 2 bases at J, with 14 bases between the two ends. CDR3: CASSSREGGNYGYTF. CDR3 sequence (DNA): TGCGCCAGCAGCTCGAGGGAGGGGGGAAACTATGGCTACACCTTC.

This chain joins TRBV24-1 and TRBJ2-2, with D perhaps matching TRBD2 (6 bases). This CDR3 is 12 amino acids long. The V and J ends lost 9 bases and 3 bases respectively, with 7 bases between them. Per germline, CDR1 KGHDR and CDR2 SFDVKD. CDR3 DNA sequence: TGTGCCACCGCGGGGTACACCGGGGAGCTGTTTTTT. This encodes CATAGYTGELFF.

The V call is TRBV3-1 (or the pseudogene TRBV3-2), the J call TRBJ1-3; D uncertain. V lost 6 bases and J 4 bases, leaving 10 bases between the germline ends. CDR1 LGHDT and CDR2 YNNKEL come from the germline V gene (reference sequence). This CDR3 is 13 amino acids long. The CDR3 region is CASRTGAGNTIYF. In DNA form, the CDR3 reads TGTGCCAGCAGGACGGGAGCCGGAAACACCATATATTTT.

V usage is TRBV2 and J usage is TRBJ1-1, with D hard to call. Germline V lookup: CDR1 SNHLY, CDR2 FYNNEI. The V end lost 7 bases, the J end lost 1 base, and 10 bases lay between the germline ends. This CDR3 is built from 13 residues. CDR3 in amino acids: CASKAQTNTEAFF. CDR3 nucleotide sequence: TGTGCCAGCAAGGCCCAAACGAACACTGAAGCTTTCTTT.

This clone was seen a single time. This chain connects TRBV5-1 to TRBJ1-6; D remains unclear. CDR1 is SGHRS, CDR2 YFSETQ, per germline. The length of the CDR3 is 14 residues. Trimming shortened V by 0 bases and J by 10 bases, and 11 bases separated the two germline ends. CDR3 DNA sequence: TGCGCCAGCAGCTTGGAACAGCTTTCCTCACCCCTCCACTTT. This sequence encodes CASSLEQLSSPLHF.

The chain employs TRBV28 and TRBJ1-2; 8 bases agree with TRBD1. V was clipped by 11 bases and J by 8 bases; unmatched bases: 13. Germline values: CDR1 MDHEN, CDR2 SYDVKM. The CDR3 sequence is 13 residues long. The CDR3 is CASESRGLRGYTF. The CDR3, as DNA: TGTGCCTCGGAGTCCAGGGGGCTTAGGGGCTACACCTTC.

This sequence joins TRBV11-2 and TRBJ1-1, with a tentative D call TRBD1 (6 bases). The CDR3 has 16 amino acids. Between the trimmed V and J ends, which lost 5 bases and 1 base, there was a span of 17 bases. Germline V lookup: CDR1 SGHAT, CDR2 FQNNGV. The CDR3 DNA reads TGTGCCAGCAGCCTAAATCGGGGGGCTAGGAACACTGAAGCTTTCTTT. Translation gives CASSLNRGARNTEAFF.

The chain couples TRBV11-2 to TRBJ1-1; perhaps TRBD1 as D (5 bases). Trimming took off 0 bases at V and 7 bases at J, with 9 bases between the two ends. The V gene's germline CDR1 is SGHAT and CDR2 FQNNGV. The length of the CDR3 is 13 residues. The CDR3 is CASSLETVNEAFF. In DNA form, the CDR3 reads TGTGCCAGCAGCTTAGAGACAGTTAATGAAGCTTTCTTT.

V gene TRBV7-9 combines with J gene TRBJ1-6, with D unclear. CDR3 length: 15 residues. Between the trimmed V and J ends, which lost 4 bases and 4 bases, there was a span of 11 bases. Germline CDR1 is SEHNR and CDR2 is FQNEAQ (reference sequence). CDR3 nucleotides: TGTGCCAGCAGCTCAGAGGAAGATTATAATTCACCCCTCCACTTT. Its translation: CASSSEEDYNSPLHF. Full variable domain (missing parts from reference TRBV7-9 and TRBJ1-6): DTGVSQNPRHKITKRGQNVTFRCDPISEHNRLYWYRQTLGQGPEFLTYFQNEAQLEKSRLLSDRFSAERPKGSFSTLEIQRTEQGDSAMYLCASSSEEDYNSPLHFGNGTRLTVT.

The CDR3 spells CASSKGRQLSSYEQYF. The CDR3 DNA is TGTGCCAGTAGTAAGGGTCGGCAGTTGAGCTCCTACGAGCAGTACTTC. The rearrangement uses TRBV19 and TRBJ2-7; D gene uncertain. Trimming cost V 4 bases and J 0 bases, with 16 bases left between them. The CDR3 contains 16 residues. Germline loops: CDR1 LNHDA, CDR2 SQIVND (reference sequence).

This chain uses TRBV24-1 with TRBJ2-3; TRBD1 or TRBD2 may be the D gene (5 bases each). From germline, CDR1 is KGHDR and CDR2 SFDVKD. This CDR3 region has 16 residues. V was cut by 3 bases and J by 1 base, with 13 bases left in between. The CDR3 DNA follows: TGTGCCACCAGTGATGAGGCCCTGGGGGGCACAGATACGCAGTATTTT. Translating it yields CATSDEALGGTDTQYF.

The gene calls are TRBV29-1 and TRBJ1-2; no clear D. Trimming took 4 bases from V and 7 from J, leaving 13 bases between them. Germline V gives CDR1 SQVTM, CDR2 ANQGSEA. This CDR3 is 12 amino acids long. The CDR3 reads CSVGERRAGYTF. The CDR3 nucleotides are TGCAGCGTTGGCGAACGGCGGGCTGGCTACACCTTC.

The chain recombines TRBV3-1 (or the pseudogene TRBV3-2) with TRBJ2-1; 8 bases match TRBD2. There are 18 residues in the CDR3. The V gene end was trimmed by 4 bases and the J gene end by 6 bases; junction bases not matched to a gene: 17. Germline assignment: CDR1 LGHDT and CDR2 YNNKEL (reference sequence). CDR3 bases: TGTGCCAGCAGCCTGCGGAGGGCGGGGGGACTCAGGGGCAATGAGCAGTTCTTC. Its translation is CASSLRRAGGLRGNEQFF.

The rearrangement joins TRBV5-1 to TRBJ2-1; D might be TRBD1 or TRBD2, each matching 6 bases. Trimming stripped 3 bases from V and 3 bases from J, with 13 bases between. Germline V lookup: CDR1 SGHRS, CDR2 YFSETQ. This CDR3 is 15 amino acids long. In DNA form, the CDR3 reads TGCGCCAGCAGCTCCTCGGGGGCCAACTACAATGAGCAGTTCTTC. It encodes CASSSSGANYNEQFF.

The chain uses TRBV7-2 and TRBJ2-2; weak D call: TRBD1 (6 bases). Trimming removed 1 base at V and 5 bases at J, with 11 bases between. This CDR3 spans 15 amino acids. CDR1 is SGHTA, CDR2 FQGNSA, per germline. The DNA of the CDR3 is TGTGCCAGCAGCTTAGGAGACAGGAGGACCGGGGAGCTGTTTTTT. Translated, it gives CASSLGDRRTGELFF.